The 2 T cell receptor beta chains listed next were all sequenced from one sample in a study of T cells in Graves' hyperthyroidism and ophthalmopathy. RNA transcripts were the template for amplifying TCR beta CDR3 regions. A first-round RT-PCR of the TCR CDR3 used the HTBI primer set. One entry per CDR3 protein results from TCRdb running MiXCR on the multiplex PCR reads. The sample includes over 450,000 distinct CDR3 sequences, 17% of them seen just once. The sample taken for sequencing was blood. These receptors all come from a woman aged 18-29 years with Graves' ophthalmopathy.

This CDR3 reads CASRRATYNEQFF. In nucleotides, the CDR3 is TGTGCCAGCAGGCGGGCGACCTACAATGAGCAGTTCTTC. The genes are TRBV27 and TRBJ2-1, with D possibly being TRBD2 (5 bases). Trimming shortened V by 6 bases and J by 2 bases, and 8 bases separated the two germline ends. This CDR3 is 13 amino acids long. The germline V gene encodes CDR1 MNHEY and CDR2 SMNVEV (reference sequence).

As concerns this clonotype: A much larger clone differs by one base, so this may be a read error. This chain joins TRBV2 and TRBJ2-1; TRBD2 agrees at 7 bases. Trimming at V came to 0 bases and at J to 12 bases, leaving 8 bases not matched to a gene. The CDR3 has 14 amino acids. The germline gives CDR1 SNHLY, CDR2 FYNNEI. In nucleotides, the CDR3 is TGTGCCAGCAGTGAAGCGCTTCTCTCGGGGGGGCAGTTCTTC. This encodes CASSEALLSGGQFF.